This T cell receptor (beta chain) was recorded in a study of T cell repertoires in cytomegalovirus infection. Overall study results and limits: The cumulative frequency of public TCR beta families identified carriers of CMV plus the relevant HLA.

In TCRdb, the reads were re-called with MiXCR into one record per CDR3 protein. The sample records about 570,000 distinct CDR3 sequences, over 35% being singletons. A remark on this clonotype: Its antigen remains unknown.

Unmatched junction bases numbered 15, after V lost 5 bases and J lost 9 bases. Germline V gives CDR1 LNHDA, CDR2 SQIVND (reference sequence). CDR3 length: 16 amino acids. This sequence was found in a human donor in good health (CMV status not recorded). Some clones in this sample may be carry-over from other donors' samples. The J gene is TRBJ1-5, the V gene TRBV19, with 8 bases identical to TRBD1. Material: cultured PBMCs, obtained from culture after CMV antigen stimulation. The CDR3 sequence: CASSSGQGRTKGPQHF. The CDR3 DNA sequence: TGTGCCAGTAGTTCCGGACAGGGACGAACTAAGGGGCCCCAGCATTTT.